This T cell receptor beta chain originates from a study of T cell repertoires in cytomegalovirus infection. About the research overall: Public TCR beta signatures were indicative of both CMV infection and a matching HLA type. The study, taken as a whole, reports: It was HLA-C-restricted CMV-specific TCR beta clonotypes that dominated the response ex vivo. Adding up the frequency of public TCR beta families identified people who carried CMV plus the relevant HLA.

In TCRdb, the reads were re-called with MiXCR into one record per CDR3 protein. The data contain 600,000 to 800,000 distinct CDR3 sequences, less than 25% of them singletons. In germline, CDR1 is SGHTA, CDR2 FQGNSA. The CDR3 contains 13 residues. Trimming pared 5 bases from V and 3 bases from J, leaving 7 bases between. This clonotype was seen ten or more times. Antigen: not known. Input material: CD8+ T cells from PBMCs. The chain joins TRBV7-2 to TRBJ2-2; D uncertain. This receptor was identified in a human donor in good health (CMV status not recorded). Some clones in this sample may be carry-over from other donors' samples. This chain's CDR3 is CASSTTDTGELFF. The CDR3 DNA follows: TGTGCCAGCAGCACCACGGACACCGGGGAGCTGTTTTTT. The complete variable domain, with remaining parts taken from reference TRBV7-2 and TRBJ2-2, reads GAGVSQSPSNKVTEKGKDVELRCDPISGHTALYWYRQSLGQGLEFLIYFQGNSAPDKSGLPSDRFSAERTGGSVSTLTIQRTQQEDSAVYLCASSTTDTGELFFGEGSRLTVL.